This T cell receptor beta chain came from a study of PD-L1 blockade in urothelial cancer. Study-wide background: Chemotherapy regimens numbering 0 to 3 had been given to patients.

Worth noting for this clone: Its target is unknown.

The repertoire was sequenced with immunoSEQ multiplex PCR; TCRdb's copy has only in-frame clones and lacks some. The sample contains roughly 77,000 clones, roughly 84% of which appear only once. With V trimmed by 4 bases and J by 4 bases, 4 bases remained unmatched. CDR1 is SGHDT, CDR2 YYEEEE, per germline. The CDR3 totals 14 residues. Findings and limits, study-wide: Durable benefit was linked to greater 3-week expansion of tumor-associated blood clones.

The time point: pretreatment peripheral blood. The sequence was obtained from a woman in her sixties or seventies with urothelial cancer. The source material was PBMCs, sampled around atezolizumab (anti-PD-L1) treatment. The chain has TRBV5-6 and TRBJ2-2; TRBD2 agrees at 7 bases. CDR3 protein: CASSVTSPTGELFF. In DNA form, the CDR3 reads TGTGCCAGCAGCGTGACTAGCCCCACCGGGGAGCTGTTTTTT.